This is a list of T cell receptor beta chains from one sample in a study of identical twins. TCRdb processed the 5' RACE reads anew with MiXCR; each CDR3 protein has one entry. The sample records 1.5 million or so distinct CDR3 sequences, more than 30% being singletons. The sample comprised cord blood. Receptor source: a newborn girl in good health. CDR3s include the opening cysteine and the closing phenylalanine or tryptophan. A D gene is named only where the DNA matches it firmly. Clone size is given for some rows only: seen once, a few or many times, or a class if the clone is expanded.

CDR3 length	V gene	D gene	clone size	J gene	CDR3 DNA	CDR3 protein
17	TRBV29-1	TRBD2	NA	TRBJ2-3	TGCAGCGTTGAAGATCCCCGGGCTAGCGGGGTAACAGATACGCAGTATTTT	CSVEDPRASGVTDTQYF
13	TRBV20-1	NA	NA	TRBJ1-2	TGCAGTGCTAGAGATGGGAGACCCTATGGCTACACCTTC	CSARDGRPYGYTF
14	TRBV6-1	TRBD2	few	TRBJ2-7	TGTGCCAGCAGGGAAGCGGGACGAGTCTACGAGCAGTACTTC	CASREAGRVYEQYF
15	TRBV20-1	NA	NA	TRBJ2-7	TGCAGTGCTAGAGATATGCTGGGGCAGAACTACGAGCAGTACTTC	CSARDMLGQNYEQYF
13	TRBV6-6	TRBD1	NA	TRBJ1-2	TGTGCCAGCAGTCAGACAGGGGCCAATGGCTACACCTTC	CASSQTGANGYTF
13	TRBV12-3/TRBV12-4	TRBD2	NA	TRBJ2-5	TGTGCCAGCAGTTGGGCGGGAGAAGAGACCCAGTACTTC	CASSWAGEETQYF
19	TRBV14	TRBD2	NA	TRBJ2-7	TGTGCCAGCAGCCAAGACCTCGGGGGACTAGCGGGAGCAACCCATGAGCAGTACTTC	CASSQDLGGLAGATHEQYF
15	TRBV20-1	TRBD1	few	TRBJ2-3	TGCAGCCTATCATTACAGGGGTGGAGCACAGATACGCAGTATTTT	CSLSLQGWSTDTQYF
16	TRBV6-1	TRBD2	NA	TRBJ2-5	TGTGCCAGCAATCCCTCAGCGGGGCAGGGTGGAGAGACCCAGTACTTC	CASNPSAGQGGETQYF
15	TRBV27	TRBD1	few	TRBJ1-2	TGTGCCAGCAGTTTAGCCGGGACAGGGATCTATGGCTACACCTTC	CASSLAGTGIYGYTF
13	TRBV20-1	NA	few	TRBJ1-5	TGCAGTGCTAGAGTTCGGGGGCCGCAGCCCCAGCATTTT	CSARVRGPQPQHF
15	TRBV29-1	TRBD2	NA	TRBJ2-3	TGCAGCGTTGTTACTAGCGGGAGGAGCACAGATACGCAGTATTTT	CSVVTSGRSTDTQYF
14	TRBV18	NA	few	TRBJ1-5	TGTGCCAGCTCCCTGTTTCAGGGTACTGAGCCCCAGCATTTT	CASSLFQGTEPQHF
15	TRBV28	NA	few	TRBJ2-1	TGTGCCAGCAGAACAACTGGGTTTTCCTACAATGAGCAGTTCTTC	CASRTTGFSYNEQFF
14	TRBV12-3/TRBV12-4	NA	few	TRBJ1-5	TGTGCCAGCAGTTTTGCCCAGGGAGGACAGCCCCAGCATTTT	CASSFAQGGQPQHF
15	TRBV4-2	TRBD1	many	TRBJ1-2	TGTGCCAGCAGCCAAGCCTCGGGACAGGACTATGGCTACACCTTC	CASSQASGQDYGYTF
14	TRBV6-5	NA	NA	TRBJ1-5	TGTGCCAGCAGTCCGTCGGACGGCGATCAGCCCCAGCATTTT	CASSPSDGDQPQHF
11	TRBV30	NA	NA	TRBJ2-4	TGTGCCTGGAGTCTCAGTGCCATTCAGTACTTC	CAWSLSAIQYF
13	TRBV20-1	NA	few	TRBJ1-2	TGCAGTGCTAGGTCATCAGGGGTCTATGGCTACACCTTC	CSARSSGVYGYTF
14	TRBV13	TRBD2	NA	TRBJ2-7	TGTGCCAGCAGCCCCGGACTAGCGGCAAACGAGCAGTACTTC	CASSPGLAANEQYF
14	TRBV20-1	TRBD1	few	TRBJ1-2	TGCAGTGCTAGCGGGACAGGGAGGGAGGGAGGCTACACCTTC	CSASGTGREGGYTF
13	TRBV6-1	NA	NA	TRBJ2-7	TGTGCCGGCAGTGGATGGCCCATCCACGAGCAGTACTTC	CAGSGWPIHEQYF
15	TRBV2	TRBD1	NA	TRBJ1-5	TGTGCCAGCAGGGACAGGGAGGTTGGCAATCAGCCCCAGCATTTT	CASRDREVGNQPQHF
15	TRBV5-1	TRBD2	NA	TRBJ2-1	TGCGCCAGCAGCCACTCACCTAGCGGGAGGGATGAGCAGTTCTTC	CASSHSPSGRDEQFF
11	TRBV20-1	NA	NA	TRBJ2-2	TGCAGTGCTAGACACACCGGGGAGCTGTTTTTT	CSARHTGELFF
13	TRBV2	NA	few	TRBJ2-3	TGTACCAGCAGTGGACTACCTGGGGATACGCAGTATTTT	CTSSGLPGDTQYF
14	TRBV6-2/TRBV6-3	TRBD2	NA	TRBJ2-7	TGTGCCAGCAGTTACTTGCTAGCGGACAATGAGCAGTACTTC	CASSYLLADNEQYF
13	TRBV12-3/TRBV12-4	NA	few	TRBJ2-7	TGTGCCAGCAGTTCCGAGGCGGCCTACGAGCAGTACTTC	CASSSEAAYEQYF
16	TRBV12-3/TRBV12-4	TRBD1	NA	TRBJ2-2	TGTGCCAGCAGTTTAAGGCCAGGGGGAAGTTCCGGGGAGCTGTTTTTT	CASSLRPGGSSGELFF
16	TRBV4-2	TRBD2	NA	TRBJ2-7	TGTGCCAGCAGCCATGTACTAGCGGGAGGACTCTACGAGCAGTACTTC	CASSHVLAGGLYEQYF
15	TRBV9	NA	few	TRBJ2-3	TGTGCCAGCAGCGTAGGGGGGGCCGAGACAGATACGCAGTATTTT	CASSVGGAETDTQYF
17	TRBV10-3	TRBD2	NA	TRBJ2-1	TGTGCCATCAGTGAGCCAATCTCGGCGGGAGGCCACCATGAGCAGTTCTTC	CAISEPISAGGHHEQFF
13	TRBV7-9	NA	NA	TRBJ1-1	TGTGCCAGCAGCTCGGCTGGGAACACTGAAGCTTTCTTT	CASSSAGNTEAFF
12	TRBV20-1	TRBD2	NA	TRBJ2-1	TGCAGTGCTCGCGGGGGAGGAGATGAGCAGTTCTTC	CSARGGGDEQFF
17	TRBV5-6	TRBD1	NA	TRBJ1-4	TGTGCCAGCAGCTGCTGGGACAGGGGGCTTTCTAATGAAAAACTGTTTTTT	CASSCWDRGLSNEKLFF
18	TRBV21-1	NA	NA	TRBJ1-6	TGTGCCAGCAGCAAAAGCCGTGACGGAAGCTCCTATAATTCACCCCTCCACTTT	CASSKSRDGSSYNSPLHF
18	TRBV28	NA	once	TRBJ2-4	TGTGCCAGCAGTTCTCCCCTCGGGGCAGATCTGGCCAAAACCATTCAGTACTTC	CASSSPLGADLAKTIQYF
14	TRBV20-1	TRBD2	once	TRBJ2-3	TGCAGTGCTAGAGTAGCGGGTTTATCAGATACGCAGTATTTT	CSARVAGLSDTQYF
16	TRBV20-1	TRBD1	NA	TRBJ1-6	TGCAGTGCTAGAGCCCCGCGTGGGGGACAGCTCTCACCCCTCCACTTT	CSARAPRGGQLSPLHF
15	TRBV7-9	NA	few	TRBJ1-4	TGTGCCAGCAGCTTAGGGCAGGCACCTAATGAAAAACTGTTTTTT	CASSLGQAPNEKLFF
15	TRBV7-2	NA	NA	TRBJ2-7	TGTGCCAGCAGCTTTGGCAGGACCCCCTCCTACGAGCAGTACTTC	CASSFGRTPSYEQYF
15	TRBV27	TRBD2	NA	TRBJ2-7	TGTGCCAGCAGTCCCCTAGCGGGAGTGAGTAACGAGCAGTACTTC	CASSPLAGVSNEQYF
15	TRBV7-6	NA	NA	TRBJ1-5	TGTGCCAGCAGCCCGGGGCCCGATGCTAATCAGCCCCAGCATTTT	CASSPGPDANQPQHF
14	TRBV27	NA	NA	TRBJ1-1	TGTGCCAGCAGTTGGTTTACAGGGTCCACTGAAGCTTTCTTT	CASSWFTGSTEAFF
13	TRBV6-6	NA	many	TRBJ2-7	TGTGCCAGCAGTTACCCTGACAGCCACGAGCAGTACTTC	CASSYPDSHEQYF